The next 30 T cell receptor beta chains were all read from a single sample in a study of HIV-infected patients and healthy controls. Alpha and beta constant-region primers primed reverse transcription of around 500 ng RNA. Using multiplexing indices, alpha and beta chain libraries were generated apart by chain-specific third strand synthesis. TCRdb passed the 5' RACE reads through MiXCR, listing each CDR3 protein once. Counted here are 18,000 or so distinct CDR3 sequences, over 9% occurring once; the ten biggest clones make up about 3%. All unsorted peripheral T cells were captured because whole blood was used without fractionation. Input material: blood. The receptors were gathered from an adult in good health.

This clonotype showed up many times. This chain links TRBV6-2 or TRBV6-3 with TRBJ1-5; TRBD1 agrees at 8 bases. The V gene's germline CDR1 is MNHEY and CDR2 SVGEGT. V shed 6 bases, J shed 10 bases, and the junction held 11 bases outside the gene matches. The length of the CDR3 is 14 residues. The CDR3 sequence is CASSATGEVDPQHF. CDR3 nucleotides: TGTGCCAGCAGCGCGACAGGGGAAGTGGATCCCCAGCATTTT.

The chain joins TRBV11-2 to TRBJ2-1, with no clear D. Looked up from germline, CDR1 is SGHAT and CDR2 is FQNNGV. The CDR3 contains 15 residues. Trimming cost V 6 bases and J 4 bases, with 16 bases left between them. In nucleotides, the CDR3 is TGTGCCAGCAGTTATGGACGGAACCCGTACAATGAGCAGTTCTTC. It yields the protein CASSYGRNPYNEQFF.

This clonotype was found many times. The genes are TRBV6-2 or TRBV6-3 and TRBJ2-3; 7 nucleotides match TRBD2. Germline CDR1 MNHEY, CDR2 SVGEGT. With V trimmed by 0 bases and J by 0 bases, 6 bases remained unmatched. This CDR3 is built from 17 residues. Here the CDR3 reads CASSYSGASGSTDTQYF. The CDR3 nucleotides are TGTGCCAGCAGTTACTCCGGGGCTAGCGGTAGCACAGATACGCAGTATTTT.

This clonotype is termed medium-sized (0.01 to 0.1%). The chain recombines TRBV9 with TRBJ2-1, with D possibly called TRBD1 or TRBD2 (5 bases each). This CDR3 is built from 13 residues. With 0 bases removed from V and 9 bases from J, the gap between germline ends came to 10 bases. Germline values: CDR1 SGDLS, CDR2 YYNGEE. CDR3: CASSVGGVGEQFF. The CDR3, as DNA: TGTGCCAGCAGCGTAGGAGGGGTCGGTGAGCAGTTCTTC.

The DNA for the CDR3 is TGTGCGACCACACCCTCCCAAGGAGTGAATCAGCCCCAGCATTTT. Protein: CATTPSQGVNQPQHF. The genes are TRBV10-3 and TRBJ1-5; D gene unclear. CDR3 size: 15 residues. Germline V gene lookup returns CDR1 ENHRY and CDR2 SYGVKD.

This chain links TRBV6-1 with TRBJ1-1; weak D call: TRBD1 (5 bases). Germline lookup yields CDR1 MNHNS and CDR2 SASEGT. CDR3 length: 16 residues. Trimming shortened V by 7 bases and J by 0 bases, and 18 bases separated the two germline ends. The CDR3 bases are TGTGCCAGCAACCCCCGTGGGGCTACCATGAACACTGAAGCTTTCTTT. Its protein is CASNPRGATMNTEAFF.

This clonotype was recorded many times. The chain links TRBV11-2 to TRBJ2-3, with D maybe TRBD2 (6 bases). CDR3 length: 15 residues. Trimming took off 1 base at V and 1 base at J, with 9 bases between the two ends. Germline CDR1 SGHAT, CDR2 FQNNGV. CDR3: CASSLGRLGTDTQYF. The CDR3 nucleotides read TGTGCCAGCAGCTTAGGGCGACTAGGCACAGATACGCAGTATTTT.

The V gene is TRBV28, the J gene TRBJ2-5, with 14 bases fitting TRBD2. V lost 5 bases to trimming and J lost 5 bases; unmatched junction nucleotides: 7. The germline CDR1 and CDR2 sequences are MDHEN and SYDVKM. The CDR3 spans 16 residues. The CDR3 here is CASSVGLAGVGETQYF. CDR3 in DNA: TGTGCCAGCAGTGTGGGACTAGCGGGAGTAGGGGAGACCCAGTACTTC.

This clonotype is judged medium-sized (0.01 to 0.1%). The chain carries TRBV5-6 and TRBJ2-3; no definite D call. The CDR3 runs to 12 residues. V was cut by 3 bases and J by 4 bases, with 6 bases left in between. CDR1 is SGHDT, CDR2 YYEEEE, per germline. The CDR3 protein is CASSSLADTQYF. CDR3 sequence (DNA): TGTGCCAGCAGCTCTCTAGCAGATACGCAGTATTTT. The full variable domain, rest sourced from reference TRBV5-6 and TRBJ2-3, is DAGVTQSPTHLIKTRGQQVTLRCSPKSGHDTVSWYQQALGQGPQFIFQYYEEEERQRGNFPDRFSGHQFPNYSSELNVNALLLGDSALYLCASSSLADTQYFGPGTRLTVL.

This clonotype was seen a handful of times. J is TRBJ2-7 and V is TRBV4-2; 12 positions agree with TRBD2. The CDR3 length is 15 residues. V dropped 0 bases and J dropped 4; count of bases not matched to a gene: 1. CDR1 and CDR2 (germline): LGHNA, YNFKEQ. The CDR3 DNA sequence: TGTGCCAGCAGCCAAGACACTAGCGGGGGGTACGAGCAGTACTTC. This translates into CASSQDTSGGYEQYF.

This clonotype is medium-sized within its sample. This rearrangement joins TRBV20-1 to TRBJ2-5; TRBD1 aligns across 7 bases. This CDR3 has 13 amino acids. From germline, CDR1 is DFQATT and CDR2 SNEGSKA (reference sequence). Trimming cost V 4 bases and J 2 bases; bases outside gene matches: 4. The CDR3 DNA reads TGCAGTGCTACCGGGACAGAGCAAGAGACCCAGTACTTC. Translation gives CSATGTEQETQYF.

There are many counts of this clonotype. The rearrangement links TRBV12-3 or TRBV12-4 to TRBJ2-7, with TRBD2 as a possible D gene (6 bases). This CDR3 is built from 14 residues. V lost 5 bases, J lost 7 bases, and 18 bases lay in between. CDR3: CASSPGTSPGEQYF. The CDR3 bases are TGTGCCAGCAGTCCCGGGACTTCGCCGGGGGAGCAGTACTTC.

This chain links TRBV21-1 with TRBJ2-4; the table's D call TRBD2 went unverified against the DNA. TRBV21-1 corresponds to a pseudogene. This CDR3 is 17 amino acids long. The CDR3 spells CAPPPERAPSAKNIQYF. CDR3 DNA: TGTGCCCCCCCCCCCGAGAGGGCCCCCTCGGCCAAAAACATTCAGTACTTC.

As for this clonotype: Given a much more abundant clone one base away, this may be a read error. J is TRBJ2-7 and V is TRBV5-1; the D gene could be TRBD1 or TRBD2 (5 bases each). The V gene's germline CDR1 is SGHRS and CDR2 YFSETQ. V lost 4 bases and J lost 7, with 21 bases in between. The CDR3 is made up of 15 amino acids. CDR3 residues: CASSPTGPPGYEQYF. The CDR3 coding sequence is TGCGCCAGCAGCCCGACGGGACCCCCCGGATATGAGCAGTACTTC.

The rearrangement uses TRBV9 and TRBJ1-1, with D tentatively TRBD1 (5 bases). The CDR3 extends over 15 amino acids. Germline values: CDR1 SGDLS, CDR2 YYNGEE. V was trimmed by 3 bases and J by 0 bases, leaving 12 bases between them. CDR3 coding DNA: TGTGCCAGCAGCGACCCGACAGAGATGAACACTGAAGCTTTCTTT. Translation: CASSDPTEMNTEAFF. Combining the CDR3 with reference TRBV9 and TRBJ1-1 gives the whole variable domain DSGVTQTPKHLITATGQRVTLRCSPRSGDLSVYWYQQSLDQGLQFLIQYYNGEERAKGNILERFSAQQFPDLHSELNLSSLELGDSALYFCASSDPTEMNTEAFFGQGTRLTVV.

This clonotype was seen only a few times. V and J are TRBV10-2 and TRBJ1-1, with a weak D call TRBD1 (5 bases). CDR1 and CDR2 from the germline V gene are WSHSY and SAAADI. Trimming took off 3 bases at V and 3 bases at J, with 8 bases between the two ends. The CDR3 has 13 residues. The CDR3 loop reads CASSDSGYTEAFF. The CDR3 DNA follows: TGCGCCAGCAGTGACTCAGGGTACACTGAAGCTTTCTTT.

The sample holds many counts of this clonotype. The chain recombines TRBV7-2 with TRBJ1-5; D uncertain. V was cut by 5 bases and J by 5 bases, with 16 bases left in between. The germline gives CDR1 SGHTA, CDR2 FQGNSA. CDR3 length: 15 residues. The CDR3 bases are TGTGCCAGCAGCCGCAGGCCGGGCATCGATCAGCCCCAGCATTTT. Translation gives CASSRRPGIDQPQHF.

There are many counts of this clonotype. The V call is TRBV6-5, the J call TRBJ2-4, with D perhaps matching TRBD2 (5 bases). The CDR3 consists of 15 residues. The V end was cut by 2 bases, the J end by 0 bases, with 8 bases between. Germline values: CDR1 MNHEY, CDR2 SVGAGI. In DNA, the CDR3 is TGTGCCAGCAGTTACCGCGGGCAAGCCAAAAACATTCAGTACTTC. It specifies CASSYRGQAKNIQYF.

This clonotype was observed at least ten times. The chain employs TRBV29-1 and TRBJ2-5, with 12 bases fitting TRBD2. V shed 7 bases, J shed 4 bases, and the junction held 7 bases outside the gene matches. This CDR3 is 14 amino acids long. From germline, CDR1 is SQVTM and CDR2 ANQGSEA. CDR3 in DNA: TGCAGCGCCCAGCGGGGACTAGCGGGAGAGACCCAGTACTTC. Translated: CSAQRGLAGETQYF. The full variable domain, its missing parts supplied by reference TRBV29-1 and TRBJ2-5, is SAVISQKPSRDICQRGTSLTIQCQVDSQVTMMFWYRQQPGQSLTLIATANQGSEATYESGFVIDKFPISRPNLTFSTLTVSNMSPEDSSIYLCSAQRGLAGETQYFGPGTRLLVL.

Turning to this clonotype: This may come from a read error, since a much larger clone is one base off. DNA of the CDR3: TGTGCCAGCAGCCCGGGGGATAATACGAATAATACACCCCTCCACTTT. Amino acid sequence: CASSPGDNTNNTPLHF. The chain employs TRBV4-2 and TRBJ1-6, with D perhaps TRBD1 (5 bases). Germline loops: CDR1 LGHNA, CDR2 YNFKEQ. CDR3 length: 16 amino acids.

This clonotype was recorded many times. The chain is built from TRBV7-9 and TRBJ2-3, with 12 bases matching TRBD2. V lost 5 bases, J lost 2 bases, and 5 bases stayed unmatched. Germline assignment: CDR1 SEHNR and CDR2 FQNEAQ (reference sequence). This CDR3 has 16 residues. CDR3 sequence: CASSHGTSGLTDTQYF. CDR3 nucleotides: TGTGCCAGCAGCCACGGGACTAGCGGGCTCACAGATACGCAGTATTTT.

This clonotype was seen many times. Sequence at one end of the junction differs from germline and may be a read error. The chain recombines TRBV10-3 with TRBJ2-2; D possibly corresponds to TRBD1 (5 bases). The length of the CDR3 is 17 residues. The V gene's germline CDR1 is ENHRY and CDR2 SYGVKD. As DNA, the CDR3 is TGTGCCGTCAGGAAGGGTAGCAACCAGGGGAACACCGGGGAGCTGTTTTTT. This codes for CAVRKGSNQGNTGELFF.

This clonotype was seen at least ten times. The chain is built from TRBV27 and TRBJ2-7; TRBD1 agrees at 7 bases. The CDR3 totals 14 residues. Germline V gene sequence: CDR1 MNHEY, CDR2 SMNVEV (reference sequence). J was trimmed by 0 bases and V by 6 bases; bases with no gene match: 5. CDR3 in DNA: TGTGCCAGCAGCCTAAGACAGGGCTCCTACGAGCAGTACTTC. Protein sequence: CASSLRQGSYEQYF.

There are many counts of this clonotype. This chain links TRBV30 with TRBJ2-7; D unclear. CDR1 GTSNPN and CDR2 SVGIG come from the germline V gene (reference sequence). This CDR3 has 14 residues. Trimming stripped 2 bases from V and 6 bases from J, with 17 bases between. The CDR3 nucleotides read TGTGCCTGGAGTCCCTTGGCAGGAATGGTCGAGCAGTACTTC. Translating gives CAWSPLAGMVEQYF.

This clonotype appeared many times. The junction does not match germline at one end; this may be a read error. V gene TRBV6-5 combines with J gene TRBJ2-7, with 12 nucleotides matching TRBD2. The CDR3 runs 17 residues. Germline CDR1 MNHEY, CDR2 SVGAGI. The CDR3 coding sequence is TGTGCCAGCAGTTCAACATCCCCACTAGCGGGAGGTATACAAGTTGGCTTC. This translates into CASSSTSPLAGGIQVGF.

This clonotype was detected many times. The V gene is TRBV6-1, the J gene TRBJ1-2; TRBD1 matches 7 bases. Germline assignment: CDR1 MNHNS and CDR2 SASEGT. The ends lost 8 bases at V and 3 bases at J; junction bases unmatched: 6. The CDR3 has 13 amino acids. The CDR3 reads CASLLGTDYGYTF. CDR3 coding DNA: TGTGCCAGCCTTTTGGGGACAGACTATGGCTACACCTTC.

The chain combines TRBV4-1 with TRBJ1-4; the match to TRBD1 covers 7 bases. Per the germline V gene, CDR1 is MGHRA and CDR2 is YSYEKL. Losses at the gene ends were 5 bases for V and 7 bases for J; bases not matched to a gene: 7. The CDR3 is made up of 14 amino acids. The CDR3 region is CASSGRDSGEKLFF. CDR3 sequence (DNA): TGCGCCAGCAGCGGCCGGGACAGTGGTGAAAAACTGTTTTTT.

This clonotype has a count of ten or more. This chain connects TRBV7-3 to TRBJ2-3; TRBD2 matches at 8 bases. J gave up 4 bases and V 4 bases, and 7 bases lay outside the gene matches. The CDR3 totals 15 residues. Germline CDR1 SGHTA, CDR2 FQGTGA. CDR3 nucleotides: TGTGCCAGCAGCTCTGGACTAGCTGGCGCAGATACGCAGTATTTT. Its translation: CASSSGLAGADTQYF. The whole variable domain, filled in from reference TRBV7-3 and TRBJ2-3, reads GAGVSQTPSNKVTEKGKYVELRCDPISGHTALYWYRQSLGQGPEFLIYFQGTGAADDSGLPNDRFFAVRPEGSVSTLKIQRTERGDSAVYLCASSSGLAGADTQYFGPGTRLTVL.

This clonotype was counted between two and nine times. V gene TRBV14 combines with J gene TRBJ2-1, with unresolved D. This CDR3 contains 11 residues. V lost 5 bases and J 4 bases, leaving 3 bases between the germline ends. The germline gives CDR1 SGHDN, CDR2 FVKESK. The DNA of the CDR3 is TGTGCCAGCAGCATTTACAATGAGCAGTTCTTC. It is translated as CASSIYNEQFF.

This clonotype showed up many times. The CDR3 region is CASSQGLAGGEQFF. The DNA for the CDR3 is TGTGCCAGCAGCCAAGGACTAGCGGGAGGGGAGCAGTTCTTC. The V and J genes are TRBV3-1 and TRBJ2-1; TRBD2 matches 14 bases. After removal of 1 base from V and 10 bases from J, the junction contained 0 bases not matched to a gene. Germline V CDR1 and CDR2: LGHDT, YNNKEL (reference sequence). The CDR3 runs 14 residues.